The 17 T cell receptor beta chains presented below share a single source sample, sequenced in a study of T-cell memory formation after mild COVID-19 (dated by TCRdb to 2020 to 2023). Libraries were constructed by 5' RACE. TCRdb records Illumina NovaSeq 6000 as the sequencer. TCRdb took the public reads, trimmed them with fastp at Q25, ran MiXCR for clone calling and kept in-frame beta chains. Each CDR3 protein gets just one entry, which takes the most common genes and DNA from the rows behind it. The sample table contains 340,000 or so distinct CDR3 sequences; only one count was recorded for 10% to 15% of them. The ten most abundant clones make up about 20% of the sample. The sample consisted of PBMCs or a T cell subset sorted from them (not recorded which). All receptors derive from a man aged 18 to 30 who had mild COVID-19 (a few samples of this study predate the infection). The sample titles of this study are shuffled in the database, so cell type and time point are left out; the donor was told from shared clones.

This clonotype was counted a few times. The rearrangement uses TRBV20-1 and TRBJ2-7; TRBD2 agrees at 8 bases. The CDR3 covers 13 residues. Unmatched junction bases numbered 2, after V lost 3 bases and J lost 1 base. Germline assignment: CDR1 DFQATT and CDR2 SNEGSKA (reference sequence). This CDR3 is CSASGTRSYEQYF. In nucleotides, the CDR3 is TGCAGTGCTAGTGGGACTAGGTCCTACGAGCAGTACTTC.

The chain links TRBV20-1 to TRBJ2-7; D not certain. Germline loops: CDR1 DFQATT, CDR2 SNEGSKA (reference sequence). Trimming left V 3 bases short and J 7 bases short, with 10 bases between. The CDR3 covers 11 residues. The CDR3 protein is CSASVTREQYF. The DNA for the CDR3 is TGCAGTGCTAGCGTGACCCGAGAGCAGTACTTC.

This rearrangement joins TRBV11-3 to TRBJ2-1; TRBD1 matches 10 bases. The CDR3 extends over 15 amino acids. V lost 4 bases and J lost 9; bases outside the gene matches: 9. Germline lookup yields CDR1 SGHNT and CDR2 YENEEA. The DNA of the CDR3 is TGTGCCAGCAGCTCCTCGGGACAGGGGACGTTTGAGCAGTTCTTC. Amino acid sequence: CASSSSGQGTFEQFF.

This clonotype was detected a few times. The gene calls are TRBV12-3 or TRBV12-4 and TRBJ2-7; possible D gene TRBD2, 5 bases. The CDR3 is made up of 14 amino acids. Trimming left V 3 bases short and J 4 bases short, with 13 bases between. The CDR3 protein is CASSLGPGIYEQYF. The CDR3 DNA follows: TGTGCCAGCAGTTTGGGTCCGGGAATATACGAGCAGTACTTC.

In its sample, this clonotype was seen once. The V call is TRBV20-1, the J call TRBJ1-5, with D maybe TRBD1 (5 bases). Looked up from germline, CDR1 is DFQATT and CDR2 is SNEGSKA (reference sequence). This CDR3 spans 12 amino acids. CDR3 sequence reads: CSVTAPNQPQHF. The CDR3 DNA follows: TGCAGCGTGACAGCCCCTAATCAGCCCCAGCATTTT.

This clonotype was seen a few times. The CDR3 nucleotides read TGTGCCAGCAGTTTAGGACAGGGAGACACCGGGGAGCTGTTTTTT. It is translated as CASSLGQGDTGELFF. The rearrangement joins TRBV6-2 or TRBV6-3 to TRBJ2-2, with TRBD1 matching over 8 bases. The CDR3 runs to 15 residues. The V segment lost 4 bases and the J segment 3 bases; nucleotides outside the gene matches: 4. Germline V CDR1 and CDR2: MNHEY, SVGEGT.

V and J are TRBV6-1 and TRBJ2-7; D is unclear. V lost 2 bases and J lost 4, with 6 bases in between. The CDR3 has 12 amino acids. Germline lookup yields CDR1 MNHNS and CDR2 SASEGT. In DNA, the CDR3 is TGTGCCAGCAGTGAATCCGGTTACGAGCAGTACGTC. This translates into CASSESGYEQYV.

The chain uses TRBV6-2 or TRBV6-3 and TRBJ1-2; D is unresolved. Between the trimmed V and J ends, which lost 6 bases and 5 bases, there was a span of 7 bases. Germline CDR1 is MNHEY and CDR2 is SVGEGT. The CDR3 is 11 amino acids. Written as DNA, the CDR3 is TGTGCCAGCAGCCCCGGGTATGGCTACACCTTC. Translated, it gives CASSPGYGYTF.

The chain employs TRBV4-2 and TRBJ1-1; TRBD1 is a possible D gene (6 bases). Per the germline V gene, CDR1 is LGHNA and CDR2 is YNFKEQ. Trimming cost V 3 bases and J 1 base, with 9 bases left between them. The CDR3 is 14 amino acids. The CDR3 DNA is TGTGCCAGCAGCCAGAGGGACAAGAACACTGAAGCTTTCTTT. It translates to CASSQRDKNTEAFF.

This clonotype was seen a handful of times. The chain is built from TRBV11-3 and TRBJ2-3; tentatively, D is TRBD2 (5 bases). The CDR3 runs to 17 residues. CDR1 is SGHNT, CDR2 YENEEA, per germline. V lost 7 bases and J 1 base, leaving 21 bases between the germline ends. For the CDR3, the DNA is TGTGCCAGCATCCTCTCGTCGGCGGGCGGAGGCACAGATACGCAGTATTTT. Translated, it gives CASILSSAGGGTDTQYF. Full variable domain (remainder filled in from reference TRBV11-3 and TRBJ2-3): EAGVVQSPRYKIIEKKQPVAFWCNPISGHNTLYWYLQNLGQGPELLIRYENEEAVDDSQLPKDRFSAERLKGVDSTLKIQPAELGDSAVYLCASILSSAGGGTDTQYFGPGTRLTVL.

V gene TRBV10-3 combines with J gene TRBJ2-1, with TRBD2 as a possible D gene (6 bases). V lost 0 bases and J lost 1, with 10 bases in between. From germline, CDR1 is ENHRY and CDR2 SYGVKD. The CDR3 is 16 residues long. CDR3 sequence: CAISESTGGSYNEQFF. In DNA form, the CDR3 reads TGTGCCATCAGTGAGTCCACCGGGGGATCCTACAATGAGCAGTTCTTC.

This clonotype was found a few times. The chain joins TRBV6-5 to TRBJ1-4; D gene uncertain. The CDR3 has 12 amino acids. Trimming removed 4 bases from V and 8 bases from J, with 8 bases in between. CDR1 is MNHEY, CDR2 SVGAGI, per germline. In DNA, the CDR3 is TGTGCCAGCAGTTCGGGCGGCGAAAAACTGTTTTTT. This gives the protein CASSSGGEKLFF.

This clonotype was seen many times. V usage is TRBV29-1 and J usage is TRBJ2-3, with 7 bases matching TRBD1. From germline, CDR1 is SQVTM and CDR2 ANQGSEA. J lost 6 bases, V lost 3 bases, and 12 bases had no gene match. This CDR3 is 15 amino acids long. The CDR3 protein is CSVERGGRVSDTQYF. The CDR3 nucleotides are TGCAGCGTTGAGAGAGGGGGCCGCGTCAGTGATACGCAGTATTTT.

CDR3 nucleotide sequence: TGTGCCATCAGTGCCCCGATTCGTGGTGAGCAGTTCTTC. As protein: CAISAPIRGEQFF. The chain links TRBV10-3 to TRBJ2-1; D gene uncertain. V shed 4 bases and J shed 9 bases, with 13 bases lying between them. The germline gives CDR1 ENHRY, CDR2 SYGVKD. CDR3 length: 13 residues.

The chain has TRBV20-1 and TRBJ1-1; D gene ambiguous. Germline V CDR1 and CDR2: DFQATT, SNEGSKA (reference sequence). The CDR3 length is 14 residues. V lost 0 bases to trimming and J lost 1 base, with 9 bases between them. CDR3 nucleotide sequence: TGCAGTGCTAGAGATCCGACACGGAACACTGAAGCTTTCTTT. Translation gives CSARDPTRNTEAFF.

This clonotype was observed a handful of times. The chain has TRBV21-1 and TRBJ2-4; the tabulated D call, TRBD1, remains unverified against the DNA. TRBV21-1 is given as a pseudogene. The CDR3 loop spans 16 amino acids. CDR3 sequence (DNA): TGTGCCAGCAGCAAAGGGGCGGGGGCGCGCAAAAACATTCAGTACTTC. Encoded protein: CASSKGAGARKNIQYF.

In this sample, this clonotype turned up a few times. This chain uses TRBV7-6 with TRBJ2-5, with a tentative D call TRBD2 (6 bases). There are 15 residues in the CDR3. The germline CDR1 and CDR2 sequences are SGHVS and FNYEAQ. Trimming left V 5 bases short and J 5 bases short, with 18 bases between. CDR3 sequence reads: CASSATEGEGETQYF. Written as DNA, the CDR3 is TGTGCCAGCAGCGCCACGGAGGGTGAAGGGGAGACCCAGTACTTC.